The rows below give T cell receptor beta chains drawn from one sample of a study of CD8 T cells in Susac syndrome. MiXCR, applied by TCRdb to the immunoSEQ multiplex PCR reads, yields one record per CDR3 protein. The sample shows more than 90,000 distinct CDR3 sequences, 93% of them seen only once. The sequencing sample was made of CD4+ T cells from PBMCs. These receptors all come from a human donor with multiple sclerosis. CDR3s include the opening cysteine and the closing phenylalanine or tryptophan. The D gene is left open where the match is weak. Size values are once, few and many counts, or a class for expanded clones, and some rows have none.

d_gene: -
v_gene: TRBV20-1
j_gene: TRBJ1-5
abundance: -
CDR3nt: TGCAGTGTTAAGGCGGGGAACTTGGATCAGCCCCAGCATTTT
CDR3aa: CSVKAGNLDQPQHF

d_gene: -
v_gene: TRBV2
j_gene: TRBJ1-4
abundance: -
CDR3nt: TGTGCCAGCGAGGGGTATAATGAAAAACTGTTTTTT
CDR3aa: CASEGYNEKLFF

d_gene: TRBD1
v_gene: TRBV7-3
j_gene: TRBJ2-5
abundance: -
CDR3nt: TGTGCCAGCAGCTTAAACGGCGGGCAGGGGGTGGAGACCCAGTACTTC
CDR3aa: CASSLNGGQGVETQYF

d_gene: -
v_gene: TRBV20-1
j_gene: TRBJ1-6
abundance: -
CDR3nt: TGCAGTGCCACCCGGACGGGGCAGGGACCACCCCTCCACTTT
CDR3aa: CSATRTGQGPPLHF

d_gene: TRBD2
v_gene: TRBV4-3
j_gene: TRBJ2-5
abundance: -
CDR3nt: TGCGCCAGCAGCCAAGATCCTGGCGGGGGGGCATTAGAGACCCAGTACTTC
CDR3aa: CASSQDPGGGALETQYF

d_gene: TRBD2
v_gene: TRBV2
j_gene: TRBJ2-3
abundance: -
CDR3nt: TGTGCCAGCAGCGGGGGACTAGCAAGAGATACGCAGTATTTT
CDR3aa: CASSGGLARDTQYF

d_gene: -
v_gene: TRBV7-2
j_gene: TRBJ1-1
abundance: -
CDR3nt: TGTGCCAGCAGCCCTCGATGGGGGCAGAGCGCTTTCTTT
CDR3aa: CASSPRWGQSAFF

d_gene: -
v_gene: TRBV18
j_gene: TRBJ1-5
abundance: -
CDR3nt: TGTGCCAGCTCACCAGAGGTTCGTGGTTTAAGCAATCAGCCCCAGCATTTT
CDR3aa: CASSPEVRGLSNQPQHF

d_gene: TRBD2
v_gene: TRBV4-1
j_gene: TRBJ2-6
abundance: -
CDR3nt: TGCGCCAGCGGGGGGGCTGGGGCCAACGTCCTGACTTTC
CDR3aa: CASGGAGANVLTF

d_gene: -
v_gene: TRBV30
j_gene: TRBJ1-5
abundance: -
CDR3nt: TGTGCCTGGAGCATACAGGGAATGGTGCCCCAGCATTTT
CDR3aa: CAWSIQGMVPQHF

d_gene: TRBD2
v_gene: TRBV6-2/TRBV6-3
j_gene: TRBJ2-5
abundance: -
CDR3nt: TGTGCCAGCAGTCCCACTTGGACTAGCATGGAGACCCAGTACTTC
CDR3aa: CASSPTWTSMETQYF

d_gene: TRBD2
v_gene: TRBV6-2/TRBV6-3
j_gene: TRBJ2-2
abundance: -
CDR3nt: TGTGCCAGCAGCCTAACGAGCGGGGGGGCCACCGGGGAGCTGTTTTTT
CDR3aa: CASSLTSGGATGELFF

d_gene: TRBD1
v_gene: TRBV6-4
j_gene: TRBJ1-2
abundance: once
CDR3nt: TGTGCCAGCAGTGACCCAGGGACAGGGAGGTATGGCTACACCTTC
CDR3aa: CASSDPGTGRYGYTF

d_gene: TRBD1
v_gene: TRBV2
j_gene: TRBJ1-1
abundance: -
CDR3nt: TGTGCCACCCAGGACAGGGGGAACACTGAAGCTTTCTTT
CDR3aa: CATQDRGNTEAFF

d_gene: -
v_gene: TRBV15
j_gene: TRBJ2-3
abundance: -
CDR3nt: TGTGCCCCCCCGCGAGGGGGGGGCAGCACAGATACGCAGTATTTT
CDR3aa: CAPPRGGGSTDTQYF

d_gene: TRBD2
v_gene: TRBV4-2
j_gene: TRBJ2-5
abundance: few
CDR3nt: TGTGCCAGCAGCCAAGAAGGACGTAGCGGGGGGGCCCTCGAGACCCAGTACTTC
CDR3aa: CASSQEGRSGGALETQYF

d_gene: -
v_gene: TRBV7-8
j_gene: TRBJ2-1
abundance: once
CDR3nt: TGTGCCAGCAGCTCAGACCCAGGATCCTACAATGAGCAGTTCTTC
CDR3aa: CASSSDPGSYNEQFF

d_gene: TRBD1
v_gene: TRBV5-1
j_gene: TRBJ2-7
abundance: -
CDR3nt: TGCGCCAGCAGCGGACGGGGACAGGGGAACGAGCAGTACTTC
CDR3aa: CASSGRGQGNEQYF

d_gene: -
v_gene: TRBV3-1
j_gene: TRBJ1-2
abundance: -
CDR3nt: TGTGCCAGCAGCCAAGAGGGGGAGCTTTATCGGTACACCTTC
CDR3aa: CASSQEGELYRYTF

d_gene: -
v_gene: TRBV28
j_gene: TRBJ1-1
abundance: -
CDR3nt: TGTGCCAGCAGTTCCCCCGGGCAGCGTTTGAACACTGAAGCTTTCTTT
CDR3aa: CASSSPGQRLNTEAFF

d_gene: TRBD2
v_gene: TRBV5-6
j_gene: TRBJ2-3
abundance: -
CDR3nt: TGTGCCAGCAGCATAGCGGGGGCCATATATGAAGATACGCAGTATTTT
CDR3aa: CASSIAGAIYEDTQYF

d_gene: -
v_gene: TRBV7-9
j_gene: TRBJ2-2
abundance: -
CDR3nt: TGTGCCAGCACGACAGGCCTAGGTTCCGGGGAGCTGTTTTTT
CDR3aa: CASTTGLGSGELFF